A single TCR beta chain is shown here with its context. RNA, at about 0.45 to 1 ug, was reverse transcribed with random hexamers. TCRdb reanalysed the immunoSEQ multiplex PCR reads using MiXCR and keeps one entry per CDR3 protein. The data show 200,000 to 250,000 distinct CDR3 sequences, approximately 94% seen once. This entry is derived from a study of CD8 T cells in Susac syndrome. The CDR3 consists of 15 residues. V lost 6 bases to trimming and J lost 1 base, with 13 bases between them. Germline loops: CDR1 MNHEY, CDR2 SMNVEV (reference sequence). The sequenced sample was CD4+ T cells from PBMCs. V gene TRBV27 combines with J gene TRBJ1-3, with D tentatively TRBD1 (5 bases). The TCR was taken from a human donor with Susac syndrome. The CDR3 region is CASRSPGKSGNTIYF. CDR3 DNA sequence: TGTGCCAGCAGATCTCCAGGGAAATCTGGAAACACCATATATTTT.